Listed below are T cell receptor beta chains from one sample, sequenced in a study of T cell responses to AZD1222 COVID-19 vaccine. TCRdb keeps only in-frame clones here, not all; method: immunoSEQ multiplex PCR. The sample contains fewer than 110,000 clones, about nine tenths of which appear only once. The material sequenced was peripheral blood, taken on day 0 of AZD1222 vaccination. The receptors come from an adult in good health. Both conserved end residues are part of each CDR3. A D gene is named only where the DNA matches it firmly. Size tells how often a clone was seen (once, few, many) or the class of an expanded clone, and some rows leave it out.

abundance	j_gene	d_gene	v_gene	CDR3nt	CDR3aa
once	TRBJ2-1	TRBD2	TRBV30	TGTGCCTGGAGTGATTTTCGGCGGGAGTGGGACAATGAGCAGTTCTTC	CAWSDFRREWDNEQFF
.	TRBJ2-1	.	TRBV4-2	TGTGCCAGCAGCCAAGACTGGAGCTCCTACAATGAGCAGTTCTTC	CASSQDWSSYNEQFF
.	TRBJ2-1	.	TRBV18	TGTGCCAGCTCACCCCCTCGGGGCGATATCTACAATGAGCAGTTCTTC	CASSPPRGDIYNEQFF
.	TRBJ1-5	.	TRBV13	TGTGCCAGCAGCTTCTTCATTGATAGGAGCAATCAGCCCCAGCATTTT	CASSFFIDRSNQPQHF
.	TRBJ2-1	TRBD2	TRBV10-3	TGTGCCATCAGAACTAGCGGGATGACTGAGCAGTTCTTC	CAIRTSGMTEQFF
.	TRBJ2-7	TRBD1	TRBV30	TGTGCCTGGAGTGTTTCCCGGGACAGGTACGAGCAGTACTTC	CAWSVSRDRYEQYF
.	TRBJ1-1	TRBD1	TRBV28	TGTGCCAGCAGTCCCCTAACAGGGGTCGCTTTCTTT	CASSPLTGVAFF
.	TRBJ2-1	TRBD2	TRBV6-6	TGTGCCAGCAGTCCCGGGACTAGCGCTCGCTCCTACAATGAGCAGTTCTTC	CASSPGTSARSYNEQFF
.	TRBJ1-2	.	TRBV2	TGTGCCAGCAGTGCCCTAGCAGGGTGGGTAGGCACCTTC	CASSALAGWVGTF
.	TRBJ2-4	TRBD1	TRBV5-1	TGCGCCAGCAGCTTGGGCTATTCCAGGGGGACGGACATTCAGTACTTC	CASSLGYSRGTDIQYF
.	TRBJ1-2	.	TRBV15	TGTGCCACCAGCATGCCCCCGGGTCACCTCTATGGCTACACCTTC	CATSMPPGHLYGYTF
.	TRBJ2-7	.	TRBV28	TGTGCCAGCAGTTTGGGGGGGCCGGACTACGAGCAGTACTTC	CASSLGGPDYEQYF
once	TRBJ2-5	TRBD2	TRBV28	TGTGCCAGCGGGACTAGGAGTGAGGAGACCCAGTACTTC	CASGTRSEETQYF
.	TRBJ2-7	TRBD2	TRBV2	TGTGCCAGCACTAGGACTAGCGAATACTACGAGCAGTACTTC	CASTRTSEYYEQYF
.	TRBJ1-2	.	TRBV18	TGTGCCAGCTCACCAACGACAGCCGACTTCTATGGCTACACCTTC	CASSPTTADFYGYTF
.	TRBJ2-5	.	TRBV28	TGTGCCAGCAGTTTGGGTGGTAGTCAAGAGACCCAGTACTTC	CASSLGGSQETQYF
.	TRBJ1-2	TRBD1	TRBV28	TGTGCCAGCAGTCTTGGGACAGACTATGGCTACACCTTC	CASSLGTDYGYTF
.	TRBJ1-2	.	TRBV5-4	TGTGCCAGCAGCCAATCGGGGGGCCGAGGCTATGGCTACACCTTC	CASSQSGGRGYGYTF
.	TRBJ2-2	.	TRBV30	TGTGCCTGGAGTGATACCGGGGAGCTGTTTTTT	CAWSDTGELFF
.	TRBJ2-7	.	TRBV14	TGTGCCAGCAGCCGAACCGTGTACGAGCAGTACTTC	CASSRTVYEQYF
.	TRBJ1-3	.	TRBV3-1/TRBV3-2	TGTGCCAGCAGCCAAGGGGCGGGGACGGAAAACACCATATATTTT	CASSQGAGTENTIYF
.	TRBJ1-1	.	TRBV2	TGTGCCAGCAGTGCTCCCCAAGGCATGAACACTGAAGCTTTCTTT	CASSAPQGMNTEAFF
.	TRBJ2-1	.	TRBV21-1	TGTGCCAGCAGCAACTTTAGCGGGAGGGTCTCGGGATTGTTCTTC	CASSNFSGRVSGLFF
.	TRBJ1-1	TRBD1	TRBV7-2	TGTGCCAGCAGCTCAAGGACAGGGGGCAAGGTCGGTGAGGCTTTCTTT	CASSSRTGGKVGEAFF
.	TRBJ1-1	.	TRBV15	TGTGCCACCAGCAGCATAATGAACACTGAAGCTTTCTTT	CATSSIMNTEAFF
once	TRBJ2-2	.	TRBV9	TGTGCCAGCAGCGTAGGGCAGGTGAACACCGGGGAGCTGTTTTTT	CASSVGQVNTGELFF
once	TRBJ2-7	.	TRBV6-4	TGTGCCAGCACGACTAGACCAGTTTACGAGCAGTACTTC	CASTTRPVYEQYF
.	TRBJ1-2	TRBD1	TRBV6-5	TGTGCCAGCAGTACCCACGGACAGGGGGCTAATGGCTACACCTTC	CASSTHGQGANGYTF